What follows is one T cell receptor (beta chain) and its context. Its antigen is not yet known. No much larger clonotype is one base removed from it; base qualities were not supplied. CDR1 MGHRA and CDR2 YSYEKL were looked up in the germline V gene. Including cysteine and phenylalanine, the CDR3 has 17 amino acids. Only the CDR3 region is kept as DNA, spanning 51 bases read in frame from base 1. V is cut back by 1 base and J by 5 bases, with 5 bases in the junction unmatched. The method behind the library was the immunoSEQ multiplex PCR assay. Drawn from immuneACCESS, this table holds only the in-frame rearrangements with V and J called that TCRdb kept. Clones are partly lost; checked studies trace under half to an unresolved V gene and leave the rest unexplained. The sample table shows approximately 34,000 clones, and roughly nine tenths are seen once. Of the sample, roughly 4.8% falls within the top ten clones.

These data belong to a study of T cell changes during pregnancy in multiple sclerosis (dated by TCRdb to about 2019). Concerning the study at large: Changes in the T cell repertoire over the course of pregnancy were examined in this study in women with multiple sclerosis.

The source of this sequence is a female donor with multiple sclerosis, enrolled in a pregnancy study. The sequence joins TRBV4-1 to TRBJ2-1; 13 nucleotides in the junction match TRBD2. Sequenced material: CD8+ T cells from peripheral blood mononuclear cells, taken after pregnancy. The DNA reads TGCGCCAGCAGCCAAGTGTGGACTAGCGGGGGCCACAATGAGCAGTTCTTC. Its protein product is CASSQVWTSGGHNEQFF.